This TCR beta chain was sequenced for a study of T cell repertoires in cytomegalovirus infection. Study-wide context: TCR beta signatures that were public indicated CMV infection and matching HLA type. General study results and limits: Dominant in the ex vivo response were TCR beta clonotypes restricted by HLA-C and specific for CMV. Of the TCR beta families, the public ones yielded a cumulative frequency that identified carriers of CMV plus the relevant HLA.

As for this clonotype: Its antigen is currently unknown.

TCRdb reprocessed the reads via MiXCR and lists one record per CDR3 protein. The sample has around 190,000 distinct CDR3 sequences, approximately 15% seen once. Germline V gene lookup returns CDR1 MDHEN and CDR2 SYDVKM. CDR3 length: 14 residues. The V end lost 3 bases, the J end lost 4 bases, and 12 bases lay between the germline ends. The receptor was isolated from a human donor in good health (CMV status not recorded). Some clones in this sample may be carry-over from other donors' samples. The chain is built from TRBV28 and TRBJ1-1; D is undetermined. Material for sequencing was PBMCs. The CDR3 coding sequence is TGTGCCAGCAGTTTCACCCCCTCCGGCACTGAAGCTTTCTTT. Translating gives CASSFTPSGTEAFF.